This T cell receptor beta chain was captured in a study of a mutant IDH1 vaccine in newly diagnosed glioma. About the study: Once 4-6 weeks had passed after radiotherapy alone, vaccination started, or it started with temozolomide cycles.

V was trimmed by 7 bases and J by 0 bases, leaving 8 bases between them. This CDR3 has 13 residues. The V gene's germline CDR1 is MDHEN and CDR2 SYDVKM. Specified time point: week 35, safety follow-up. The vaccine gave 300 ug of a 20-mer mutant IDH1 peptide subcutaneously per dose. The donors had new WHO grade 3 or 4 astrocytomas; these were IDH1-mutant and ATRX-lost. Points on this clone: Its target is not known.

Measured with immunoSEQ multiplex PCR; TCRdb has only the in-frame clones, and not every one. This table has around 57,000 clones, around 84% appearing once. Sequencing used PBMCs, obtained from a glioma patient whose treatment included an IDH1 peptide vaccine. This rearrangement joins TRBV28 to TRBJ2-3; no clear D. The receptor's source is a man aged 25-40 years with glioma. CDR3 coding DNA: TGTGCCAGCACGATCCCTAGCACAGATACGCAGTATTTT. This translates into CASTIPSTDTQYF.